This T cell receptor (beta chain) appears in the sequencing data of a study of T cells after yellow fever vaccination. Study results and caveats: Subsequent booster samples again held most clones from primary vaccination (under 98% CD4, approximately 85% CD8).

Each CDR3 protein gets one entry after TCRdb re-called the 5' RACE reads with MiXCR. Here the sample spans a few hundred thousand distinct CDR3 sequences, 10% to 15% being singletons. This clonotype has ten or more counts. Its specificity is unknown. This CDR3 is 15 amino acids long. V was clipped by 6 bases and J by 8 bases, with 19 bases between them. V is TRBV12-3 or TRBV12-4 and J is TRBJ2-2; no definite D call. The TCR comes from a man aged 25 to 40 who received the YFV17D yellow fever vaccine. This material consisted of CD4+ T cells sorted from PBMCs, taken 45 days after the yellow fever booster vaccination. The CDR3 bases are TGTGCCAGCAGCCCTCACAGTCCTTCATTTGGGGAGCTGTTTTTT. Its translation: CASSPHSPSFGELFF.